This passage covers 27 T cell receptor beta chains from one sample sequenced in a study of blood T cell repertoires in COVID-19. The method was immunoSEQ multiplex PCR; TCRdb's version includes in-frame clones alone and lacks a portion of them. Here the sample spans approximately 150,000 clones, just over 90% being singletons. The sample comprised peripheral blood. The receptor source for this set is a young man with COVID-19, enrolled during active disease.

This chain joins TRBV11-2 and TRBJ2-7, with 10 bases identical to TRBD2. Germline V CDR1 and CDR2: SGHAT, FQNNGV. The CDR3 extends over 17 amino acids. Unmatched junction bases numbered 14, after V lost 3 bases and J lost 6 bases. CDR3 residues: CASSFGLAGVIGGEQYF. The CDR3 DNA sequence: TGTGCCAGCAGCTTCGGCCTAGCGGGAGTAATAGGGGGCGAGCAGTACTTC.

The chain has TRBV6-5 and TRBJ1-5; D is ambiguous. Germline V gene data show CDR1 as MNHEY and CDR2 as SVGAGI. The CDR3 sequence is 12 residues long. Trimming shortened V by 4 bases and J by 3 bases, and 4 bases separated the two germline ends. CDR3: CASSSYNQPQHF. The DNA for the CDR3 is TGTGCCAGCAGTTCCTACAATCAGCCCCAGCATTTT.

CDR3 sequence: CASRASGTGGAINYGYTF. CDR3 DNA sequence: TGTGCCAGCAGGGCCTCCGGGACAGGGGGCGCGATTAACTATGGCTACACCTTC. The gene calls are TRBV27 and TRBJ1-2; 12 bases map to TRBD1. Looked up from germline, CDR1 is MNHEY and CDR2 is SMNVEV (reference sequence). The CDR3 covers 18 residues. Losses at the gene ends were 6 bases for V and 1 base for J; bases not matched to a gene: 12.

V and J are TRBV7-9 and TRBJ1-3, with unresolved D. CDR1 SEHNR and CDR2 FQNEAQ come from the germline V gene (reference sequence). The CDR3 runs 14 residues. The ends were cut back, 1 base at V and 2 bases at J, with 6 bases in the middle. CDR3 nucleotide sequence: TGTGCCAGCAGCTTAGGCGGCGCTGGAAACACCATATATTTT. This translates into CASSLGGAGNTIYF.

V is TRBV9 and J is TRBJ2-7; perhaps TRBD2 as D (6 bases). The ends were cut back, 0 bases at V and 2 bases at J, with 15 bases in the middle. Germline assignment: CDR1 SGDLS and CDR2 YYNGEE. CDR3 size: 16 residues. CDR3 coding DNA: TGTGCCAGCAGCGTAGAGGATAGCGGAGGTCCCTACGAGCAGTACTTC. Translation gives CASSVEDSGGPYEQYF.

The gene calls are TRBV20-1 and TRBJ1-2; no clear D. Germline-derived CDR1 and CDR2 are DFQATT and SNEGSKA (reference sequence). The CDR3 runs to 10 residues. CDR3 in amino acids: CSAISGGYTF. Written as DNA, the CDR3 is TGCAGCGCCATTTCGGGGGGCTACACCTTC.

The chain employs TRBV24-1 and TRBJ2-1; 9 bases are shared with TRBD2. Trimming cost V 5 bases and J 8 bases; bases outside gene matches: 9. The germline gives CDR1 KGHDR, CDR2 SFDVKD. The CDR3 loop spans 15 amino acids. The CDR3: CATSVYSGRIYEQFF. For the CDR3, the DNA is TGTGCCACCAGTGTATATAGCGGGAGAATTTATGAGCAGTTCTTC.

This sequence joins TRBV28 and TRBJ2-7; 12 bases are a match to TRBD2. J lost 1 base, V lost 3 bases, and 13 bases had no gene match. The CDR3 totals 19 residues. In germline, CDR1 is MDHEN, CDR2 SYDVKM. CDR3 in amino acids: CASSLRRTSGTVLSYEQYF. The CDR3 bases are TGTGCCAGCAGTTTGCGAAGGACTAGCGGGACCGTACTATCCTACGAGCAGTACTTC.

The chain carries TRBV28 and TRBJ1-5, with 7 positions matching TRBD1. This CDR3 has 15 residues. The trim removed 7 bases at V and 7 bases at J, leaving 13 bases unmatched. Germline lookup yields CDR1 MDHEN and CDR2 SYDVKM. The CDR3 loop reads CASTLRNRGDQPQHF. DNA for the CDR3: TGTGCCAGCACTCTCCGAAACAGGGGAGACCAGCCCCAGCATTTT.

The rearrangement joins TRBV7-6 to TRBJ1-1, with D hard to call. V lost 6 bases, J lost 0 bases, and 8 bases lay in between. CDR1 SGHVS and CDR2 FNYEAQ come from the germline V gene. The CDR3 is 13 residues long. The CDR3 coding sequence is TGTGCCAGCAGTCGTAAAATGAACACTGAAGCTTTCTTT. Protein product: CASSRKMNTEAFF.

The DNA of the CDR3 is TGTGCCAGCAGCCAAGGACAGGGGGCGGCCTACGAGCAGTACTTC. Translating it yields CASSQGQGAAYEQYF. The rearrangement uses TRBV3-1 (or the pseudogene TRBV3-2) and TRBJ2-7; 10 nucleotides align to TRBD1. Germline loops: CDR1 LGHDT, CDR2 YNNKEL (reference sequence). The CDR3 loop spans 15 amino acids. V shed 1 base, J shed 2 bases, and the junction held 2 bases outside the gene matches.

CDR3 residues: CASSFVGGSGNTIYF. In DNA form, the CDR3 reads TGCGCCAGCAGCTTTGTAGGGGGCTCTGGAAACACCATATATTTT. The chain links TRBV5-1 to TRBJ1-3; D is possibly TRBD1 (6 bases). The germline V and J ends were trimmed by 2 bases and 0 bases, with 9 bases remaining between them. The CDR3 covers 15 residues. Germline V gives CDR1 SGHRS, CDR2 YFSETQ.

The J gene is TRBJ1-2, the V gene TRBV5-5; a weak D match, TRBD1 (5 bases). Germline values: CDR1 SGHKS, CDR2 YYEKEE (reference sequence). This CDR3 is 15 amino acids long. V shed 5 bases and J shed 7 bases, with 21 bases lying between them. CDR3: CASRPPVSGQGGYTF. Here the CDR3 DNA reads TGTGCCAGCAGGCCTCCAGTTTCAGGGCAGGGTGGCTACACCTTC.

The chain recombines TRBV5-1 with TRBJ1-5; 7 bases are a match to TRBD1. This CDR3 comprises 15 residues. Germline V gene lookup returns CDR1 SGHRS and CDR2 YFSETQ. The junction had 6 bases not matched to a gene; V was cut back by 0 bases and J by 6 bases. CDR3 DNA sequence: TGCGCCAGCAGCTTGGAGACAGGGTCCGGTCAGCCCCAGCATTTT. Translating it yields CASSLETGSGQPQHF.

The chain links TRBV30 to TRBJ2-1; 8 bases fit TRBD1. There are 14 residues in the CDR3. Germline-derived CDR1 and CDR2 are GTSNPN and SVGIG (reference sequence). J lost 9 bases, V lost 3 bases, and 10 bases had no gene match. In DNA form, the CDR3 reads TGTGCCTGGAGCCCTCGGAGGACAGGGTTTGAGCAGTTCTTC. It specifies CAWSPRRTGFEQFF.

This chain links TRBV28 with TRBJ1-2; possibly TRBD1 for D (5 bases). The CDR3 extends over 21 amino acids. With 6 bases removed from V and 0 bases from J, the gap between germline ends came to 32 bases. CDR1 is MDHEN and CDR2 is SYDVKM in the germline V gene. The CDR3 protein is CASSTPRWAGDHRTANYGYTF. CDR3 nucleotide sequence: TGTGCCAGCAGCACTCCTCGATGGGCGGGGGACCATAGAACGGCTAACTATGGCTACACCTTC.

This clone has a single count. The V and J genes are TRBV14 and TRBJ2-7, with 11 bases identical to TRBD2. Per germline, CDR1 SGHDN and CDR2 FVKESK. The CDR3 length is 16 residues. The V gene end was trimmed by 0 bases and the J gene end by 12 bases; junction bases not matched to a gene: 13. DNA for the CDR3: TGTGCCAGCAGCCAAGATCGCCTGACTAGCGGGGTAAGTACGTACTTC. Protein: CASSQDRLTSGVSTYF.

V gene TRBV28 combines with J gene TRBJ2-5, with D perhaps TRBD1 (6 bases). CDR3 length equals 17 residues. Trimming stripped 8 bases from V and 2 bases from J, with 24 bases between. CDR1 MDHEN and CDR2 SYDVKM come from the germline V gene. The CDR3 loop is CASVGAETGYVQETQYF. CDR3 nucleotides: TGTGCCAGCGTGGGAGCCGAGACAGGTTACGTTCAAGAGACCCAGTACTTC.

This chain links TRBV28 with TRBJ2-3; TRBD2 matches at 10 bases. The V segment lost 4 bases and the J segment 4 bases; nucleotides outside the gene matches: 17. There are 19 residues in the CDR3. Germline assignment: CDR1 MDHEN and CDR2 SYDVKM. DNA for the CDR3: TGTGCCAGCAGTTCCCTCCTGAGCGGGAGGGCCAGTATCGCAGATACGCAGTATTTT. Translation: CASSSLLSGRASIADTQYF.

Regarding this clone: Other DNA sequences within the sample encode an identical CDR3. The chain links TRBV19 to TRBJ2-7; possibly TRBD2 for D (5 bases). The CDR3 loop spans 12 amino acids. Germline CDR1 reads LNHDA; CDR2 reads SQIVND (reference sequence). The V end was cut by 3 bases, the J end by 2 bases, with 5 bases between. CDR3 region: CASSIGAYEQYF. The CDR3 DNA is TGTGCCAGTAGTATCGGGGCCTACGAGCAGTACTTC.

The rearrangement links TRBV27 to TRBJ2-3, with a possible D match to TRBD2 (5 bases). Trimming took off 6 bases at V and 6 bases at J, with 13 bases between the two ends. Germline V gives CDR1 MNHEY, CDR2 SMNVEV (reference sequence). This CDR3 region has 13 residues. The CDR3 region has the DNA TGTGCCAGCAGACTACCGTGGGAGGATACGCAGTATTTT. Translating it yields CASRLPWEDTQYF.

The V and J genes are TRBV9 and TRBJ2-1, with 10 positions matching TRBD2. Per the germline V gene, CDR1 is SGDLS and CDR2 is YYNGEE. V lost 0 bases and J lost 4; bases outside the gene matches: 7. This CDR3 region has 17 residues. The CDR3 region has the DNA TGTGCCAGCAGCGTAGTCTGGACTAGCGGAGTTTACAATGAGCAGTTCTTC. As protein: CASSVVWTSGVYNEQFF.

This chain joins TRBV3-1 (or the pseudogene TRBV3-2) and TRBJ2-1; D perhaps matches TRBD1 (7 bases). Deletions cut 4 bases from V and 2 bases from J, with 15 bases between. The CDR3 length is 16 residues. Per the germline V gene, CDR1 is LGHDT and CDR2 is YNNKEL (reference sequence). The CDR3 bases are TGTGCCAGCAGCCCCAATCAGGGGGGCGCCTACAATGAGCAGTTCTTC. Translation gives CASSPNQGGAYNEQFF.

V gene TRBV11-1 combines with J gene TRBJ2-7; 10 bases are shared with TRBD1. CDR3 length equals 15 residues. V shed 5 bases, J shed 2 bases, and the junction held 6 bases outside the gene matches. CDR1 and CDR2 from the germline V gene are SGHAT and FQDESV (reference sequence). The CDR3 reads CASSLGQGGTYEQYF. The CDR3 region has the DNA TGTGCCAGCAGCCTAGGACAGGGGGGGACCTACGAGCAGTACTTC.

The rearrangement links TRBV7-3 to TRBJ1-2; D perhaps matches TRBD1 (6 bases). The V gene lost 5 bases and the J gene lost 6 bases, with 13 bases spanning the gap. This CDR3 has 13 residues. Germline CDR1 is SGHTA and CDR2 is FQGTGA. Here the CDR3 DNA reads TGTGCCAGCAGCCTCAGGGGATCTGATGGCTACACCTTC. This gives the protein CASSLRGSDGYTF.

The J gene is TRBJ1-1, the V gene TRBV7-2; 7 nucleotides agree with TRBD1. V dropped 3 bases and J dropped 1; count of bases not matched to a gene: 2. Germline values: CDR1 SGHTA, CDR2 FQGNSA. The CDR3 length is 14 residues. DNA for the CDR3: TGTGCCAGCAGCTTCCGGACAGGGAACACTGAAGCTTTCTTT. This translates into CASSFRTGNTEAFF. Supplemented by reference TRBV7-2 and TRBJ1-1, the full variable domain reads GAGVSQSPSNKVTEKGKDVELRCDPISGHTALYWYRQSLGQGLEFLIYFQGNSAPDKSGLPSDRFSAERTGGSVSTLTIQRTQQEDSAVYLCASSFRTGNTEAFFGQGTRLTVV.

The CDR3 is CASSLGQSGNTIYF. The CDR3 DNA follows: TGTGCCAGCAGCTTAGGGCAGTCTGGAAACACCATATATTTT. The rearrangement links TRBV11-2 to TRBJ1-3, with D hard to call. Looked up from germline, CDR1 is SGHAT and CDR2 is FQNNGV. CDR3 length: 14 residues. Trimming left V 1 base short and J 1 base short, with 5 bases between.